The rows below give T cell receptor beta chains drawn from one sample of a study of tumor-infiltrating lymphocytes in primary liver carcinoma. TCRdb re-analysed the multiplex PCR reads in MiXCR, keeping a single row per CDR3 protein. This table holds just over 300,000 distinct CDR3 sequences, 58% found once. Sequenced input: peripheral blood. The receptor set was obtained from a woman aged 25 to 39 with primary liver carcinoma and hepatitis B virus infection. CDR3s include the opening cysteine and the closing phenylalanine or tryptophan. Fields, in order: clone size, V gene, D gene, J gene, CDR3 DNA, CDR3 protein. A D gene is named only where the DNA matches it firmly. Some rows have no size entry. The others give once, few or many, or a class for an expanded clone.

clone_size: -; v_call: TRBV10-2; d_call: TRBD1; j_call: TRBJ1-2; cdr3_nt: TGCGCCAGCATAGCGTGGACAGGGGTTGGCTACACCTTC; cdr3_aa: CASIAWTGVGYTF
clone_size: -; v_call: TRBV7-6; d_call: -; j_call: TRBJ1-3; cdr3_nt: TGTGCCAGCAGCTTAAGACCGGGCTCTGGAAACACCATATATTTT; cdr3_aa: CASSLRPGSGNTIYF
clone_size: -; v_call: TRBV4-2; d_call: TRBD1; j_call: TRBJ1-5; cdr3_nt: TGTGCCAGCAGTCAAGGCGGACAGGAGATACCAGGGGTCCCTCAATCAGCCCAGCATTTT; cdr3_aa: CASSQGGQEIPGVPQSAQHF
clone_size: many; v_call: TRBV11-2; d_call: TRBD2; j_call: TRBJ2-7; cdr3_nt: TGTGCCAGCAGCTTAGAAGCGGGAGGGCCCTACGAGCAGTACTTC; cdr3_aa: CASSLEAGGPYEQYF
clone_size: -; v_call: TRBV5-5; d_call: -; j_call: TRBJ1-3; cdr3_nt: TGTGCCAGCAGCTGGCCACAGGGCGGAAACATCATATATTTT; cdr3_aa: CASSWPQGGNIIYF
clone_size: -; v_call: TRBV5-1; d_call: TRBD2; j_call: TRBJ2-5; cdr3_nt: TGCGCCAGCCAAACTTCCTTGGGGCTAGCGGGGGAAGAGACCCAGTACTTC; cdr3_aa: CASQTSLGLAGEETQYF
clone_size: -; v_call: TRBV12-3/TRBV12-4; d_call: -; j_call: TRBJ1-4; cdr3_nt: TGTGCCAACAGTTTTAGGAAGAACGAAAAACTGTTTTTT; cdr3_aa: CANSFRKNEKLFF
clone_size: many; v_call: TRBV11-1; d_call: TRBD1; j_call: TRBJ2-5; cdr3_nt: TGTGCCAGCAGCTTAGGAGGTGACAGGGTGTGGGAGACCCAGTACTTC; cdr3_aa: CASSLGGDRVWETQYF
clone_size: -; v_call: TRBV12-3/TRBV12-4; d_call: -; j_call: TRBJ1-2; cdr3_nt: -; cdr3_aa: CVSSFNGRQYGCTF
clone_size: -; v_call: TRBV6-5; d_call: -; j_call: TRBJ2-5; cdr3_nt: TGTGCTAGCACTCCATTAAGGGGGGTGAGGAAGACCCAGTACTTC; cdr3_aa: CASTPLRGVRKTQYF
clone_size: -; v_call: TRBV28; d_call: -; j_call: TRBJ1-1; cdr3_nt: TGTGCCAGCAGTTACATAGGGGAGACTGAAGCTTTCTTT; cdr3_aa: CASSYIGETEAFF
clone_size: many; v_call: TRBV5-6; d_call: TRBD2; j_call: TRBJ2-5; cdr3_nt: TGTGCCAGCAGCTTCTTCACTAGCGGGAGAGAGACCCAGTACTTC; cdr3_aa: CASSFFTSGRETQYF
clone_size: medium-sized; v_call: TRBV12-3/TRBV12-4; d_call: TRBD1; j_call: TRBJ2-2; cdr3_nt: TGTGCCAGCAGAGGACAGGGGGGCACCGGGGAGCTGTTTTTT; cdr3_aa: CASRGQGGTGELFF
clone_size: many; v_call: TRBV29-1; d_call: -; j_call: TRBJ2-3; cdr3_nt: TGCAGCGTTGCACCCGGGACCGGTACGCAGTATTTT; cdr3_aa: CSVAPGTGTQYF
clone_size: -; v_call: TRBV5-5; d_call: TRBD2; j_call: TRBJ2-7; cdr3_nt: TGTGCCAGCAGCTTTTTAAGCGGGAGGAGCTGGGAGCCGTACTTC; cdr3_aa: CASSFLSGRSWEPYF
clone_size: -; v_call: TRBV11-2; d_call: TRBD1; j_call: TRBJ1-4; cdr3_nt: TGTGCCAGCAGCTTGGGGGACAGGGATAATGAAAGACTGCTTTTT; cdr3_aa: CASSLGDRDNERLLF
clone_size: -; v_call: TRBV5-4; d_call: -; j_call: TRBJ2-7; cdr3_nt: TGTGCCAGCAGCTTGTCCTCCTACGAGCAGCACTTC; cdr3_aa: CASSLSSYEQHF
clone_size: -; v_call: TRBV2; d_call: -; j_call: TRBJ2-5; cdr3_nt: TGTGCCAGCAGTCGCTGGTGGACCAACGGGCAAGAGACCCAGTACTTC; cdr3_aa: CASSRWWTNGQETQYF
clone_size: -; v_call: TRBV12-3/TRBV12-4; d_call: -; j_call: TRBJ1-5; cdr3_nt: TGTGCCAGCGGTTTGGGCGGGTCAGGGTCCTCGCCCCAGCATTTT; cdr3_aa: CASGLGGSGSSPQHF
clone_size: -; v_call: TRBV6-1; d_call: -; j_call: TRBJ2-3; cdr3_nt: TGTGCAAGCAGTGCTGTGTGGTTTACAGAAACGCAGTATTTT; cdr3_aa: CASSAVWFTETQYF
clone_size: once; v_call: TRBV7-8; d_call: TRBD1; j_call: TRBJ2-7; cdr3_nt: TGTACCAGCAGCCCAACCCGTGGGACAGGTGTCGAGCAGTACTTC; cdr3_aa: CTSSPTRGTGVEQYF
clone_size: few; v_call: TRBV28; d_call: -; j_call: TRBJ2-2; cdr3_nt: TGTGCCAGCCGAAACTTGGGACTTTCCTACGGGGAGCTGTTTTTT; cdr3_aa: CASRNLGLSYGELFF
clone_size: -; v_call: TRBV11-3; d_call: TRBD2; j_call: TRBJ2-5; cdr3_nt: TGTGCCAGTAGCGGGTACGGAAGGCTAGAGGCCCAGTACTTC; cdr3_aa: CASSGYGRLEAQYF
clone_size: -; v_call: TRBV6-5; d_call: -; j_call: TRBJ2-7; cdr3_nt: TGTGCCGGCAGTTACGTCCGGGGAACCGAGCAGTACTTC; cdr3_aa: CAGSYVRGTEQYF
clone_size: few; v_call: TRBV28; d_call: TRBD2; j_call: TRBJ2-1; cdr3_nt: TGTGCCAGCAGTTTATGGGCTAGCGGGAGTAATGAGCAGTTCTTC; cdr3_aa: CASSLWASGSNEQFF
clone_size: -; v_call: TRBV7-9; d_call: -; j_call: TRBJ1-1; cdr3_nt: TGTGCCAGCAGCGTAAAAGGACAGATTGGAGTGGAAGCTTTCTTT; cdr3_aa: CASSVKGQIGVEAFF
clone_size: many; v_call: TRBV4-1; d_call: TRBD2; j_call: TRBJ2-1; cdr3_nt: TGCGCCAGCAGCCACCCGGGACTAGCGGGGCCGGGGGAGCAGTTCTTC; cdr3_aa: CASSHPGLAGPGEQFF
clone_size: few; v_call: TRBV5-6; d_call: TRBD2; j_call: TRBJ2-1; cdr3_nt: TGTGCCAGCACCGTCCCGGGACTAGCCCCCAATGAGCAGTTCTTC; cdr3_aa: CASTVPGLAPNEQFF
clone_size: many; v_call: TRBV29-1; d_call: -; j_call: TRBJ2-6; cdr3_nt: TGCAGCGTGGCGTCCTCTGGGGCCAACGTCCTGACTTTC; cdr3_aa: CSVASSGANVLTF
clone_size: few; v_call: TRBV6-1; d_call: -; j_call: TRBJ1-2; cdr3_nt: TGTGCCACCTGGGACTGGTCGGCCCTGTATGGCTACACCTTC; cdr3_aa: CATWDWSALYGYTF
clone_size: -; v_call: TRBV4-1; d_call: TRBD2; j_call: TRBJ2-7; cdr3_nt: TGCGCCAGCAGCCTATTCCTAGCGGGAGGCTACGAACAGTACTTC; cdr3_aa: CASSLFLAGGYEQYF